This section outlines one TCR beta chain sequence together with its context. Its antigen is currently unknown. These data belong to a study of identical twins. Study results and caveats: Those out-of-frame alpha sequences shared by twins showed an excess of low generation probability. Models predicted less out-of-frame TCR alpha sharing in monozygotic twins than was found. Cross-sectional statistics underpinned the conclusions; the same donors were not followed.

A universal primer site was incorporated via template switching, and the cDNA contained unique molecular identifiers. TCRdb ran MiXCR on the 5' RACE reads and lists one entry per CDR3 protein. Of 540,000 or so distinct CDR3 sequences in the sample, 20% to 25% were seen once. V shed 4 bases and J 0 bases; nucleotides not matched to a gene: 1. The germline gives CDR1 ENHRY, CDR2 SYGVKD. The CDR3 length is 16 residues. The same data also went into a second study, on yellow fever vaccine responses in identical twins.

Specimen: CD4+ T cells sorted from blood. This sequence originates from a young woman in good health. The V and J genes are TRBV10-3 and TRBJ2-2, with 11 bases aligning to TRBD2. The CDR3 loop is CAISGLAGPNTGELFF. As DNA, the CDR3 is TGTGCCATCAGTGGACTAGCGGGACCGAACACCGGGGAGCTGTTTTTT.